This TCR beta chain was sequenced in a study of T cell responses to AZD1222 COVID-19 vaccine (dated by TCRdb to the early 2020s). In terms of the full investigation: A total of over 230 trial participants underwent TCR sequencing, of whom about 200 had received two doses of AZD1222 and around 26 had received two doses of the MenACWY control vaccine. Trial participants were enrolled into age subgroups of 18-55, 56-69 and 70-plus years, which contained approximately 150, 28 and 58 TCR-sequenced participants, respectively. Paper-wide results and their limitations: Epitopes outside the regions mutated in the B.1.351 and B.1.1.7 variants were reportedly recognized by nearly half of the unique spike-specific TCRs. No day 14 peak-response samples were available, so repertoires were characterized only after the peak T cell response. In the small 56-69-year group, the increase in depth fell short of significance, most likely because of low power. Participants were mostly white British and included more females than males, and it was suggested by the authors that clonal diversity may have been underestimated. Vaccine-associated CD4 TCRs spanned the whole spike protein, with dominant responses in regions 160-218 and 743-854. After two AZD1222 doses, both the breadth and the depth of spike-specific TCRs were significantly higher than at day 0 and than in MenACWY recipients. Conclusions about previously exposed vaccinees are limited, since just a handful of AZD1222 recipients were seropositive for SARS-CoV-2 at baseline.

In the paper's terms, the time point label means: about 28 days (+/-7) after the second vaccine dose. Read against the paper, the sample's treatment or condition label means: meningococcal conjugate vaccine given as trial control. Vaccinee samples came from UK trials COV001 and COV002, including a single-blind randomized controlled phase 2/3 trial of AZD1222 (ChAdOx1 nCoV-19) in healthy adults. For TCRbeta chain sequencing, PBMC samples were collected from trial participants at day 0 and at day 28 after the second dose. The CDR3 regions of human TCRbeta chains were subjected to immunosequencing. For the original study's pipeline: TCRs in the repertoires were matched against a reference library of SARS-CoV-2-specific TCRs that had been generated with the MIRA antigen-specificity platform. Breadth was defined as the fraction of unique TCRs that were SARS-CoV-2-associated, and depth was defined as the fraction of total T cells that were SARS-CoV-2-associated. Using the MIRA data, each spike-specific TCR was mapped to the spike region that the TCR reacts to and placed in a CD4 or CD8 class. Log10-transformed breadth and depth values were compared by one-way ANOVA with Sidak's multiple comparisons tests. TCRdb carries this immuneACCESS record with in-frame sequences only. Its versions omit some clonotypes, under half of them owing to an unresolved V gene in the studies checked, with the rest unexplained. The V and J calls and the clone size are those of that table, but D and trimming were determined from the DNA. Within this sample are about 120,000 clones, with 90% of them counted one time only. The ten largest account for 3.5% to 4.5% of the sample.

About this clone: What antigen it recognizes has not been identified. No much larger clone is present one base from it, and per-base qualities are unavailable.

The CDR3 covers 12 residues, taking in both the cysteine and the phenylalanine. Only the CDR3 DNA stays, 36 bases, in frame from base 1. The germline V gene supplies CDR1 WSHSY and CDR2 SAAADI. The junction shows trimming of 0 bases on V and 6 bases on J, plus 3 bases between the germline ends. The source was peripheral blood, collected 28 days after the second dose of the MenACWY control vaccine. The chain uses TRBV10-2 and TRBJ1-5; no D gene call is confident. The clonotype originates from an adult who received the MenACWY meningococcal vaccine as a control. The CDR3 sequence is CASSESFQPQHF. In nucleotide form, the sequence is TGCGCCAGCAGTGAGTCATTTCAGCCCCAGCATTTT.